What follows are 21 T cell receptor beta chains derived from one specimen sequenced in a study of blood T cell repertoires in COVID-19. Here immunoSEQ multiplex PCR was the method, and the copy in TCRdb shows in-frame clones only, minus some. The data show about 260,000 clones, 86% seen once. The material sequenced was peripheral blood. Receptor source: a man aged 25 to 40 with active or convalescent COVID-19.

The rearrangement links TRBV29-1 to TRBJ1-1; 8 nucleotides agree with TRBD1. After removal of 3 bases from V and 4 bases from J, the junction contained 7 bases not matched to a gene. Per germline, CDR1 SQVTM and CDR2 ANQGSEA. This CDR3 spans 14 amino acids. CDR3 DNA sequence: TGCAGCGTTGATCTGCGACAGGGGCGCACTGAAGCTTTCTTT. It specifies CSVDLRQGRTEAFF.

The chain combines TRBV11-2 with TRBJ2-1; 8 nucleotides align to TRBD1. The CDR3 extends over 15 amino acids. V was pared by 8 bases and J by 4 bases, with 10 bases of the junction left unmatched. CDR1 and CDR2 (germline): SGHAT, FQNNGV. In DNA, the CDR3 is TGTGCCAGCGCAACAGGGGGAACCCAATACAATGAGCAGTTCTTC. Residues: CASATGGTQYNEQFF. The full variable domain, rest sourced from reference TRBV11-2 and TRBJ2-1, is EAGVAQSPRYKIIEKRQSVAFWCNPISGHATLYWYQQILGQGPKLLIQFQNNGVVDDSQLPKDRFSAERLKGVDSTLKIQPAKLEDSAVYLCASATGGTQYNEQFFGPGTRLTVL.

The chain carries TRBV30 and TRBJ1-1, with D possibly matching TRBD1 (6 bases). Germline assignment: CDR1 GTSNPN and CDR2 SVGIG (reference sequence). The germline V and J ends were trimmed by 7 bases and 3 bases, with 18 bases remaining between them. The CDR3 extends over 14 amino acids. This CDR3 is CASLPMGAHTEAFF. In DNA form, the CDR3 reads TGTGCCTCTCTACCGATGGGGGCGCACACTGAAGCTTTCTTT.

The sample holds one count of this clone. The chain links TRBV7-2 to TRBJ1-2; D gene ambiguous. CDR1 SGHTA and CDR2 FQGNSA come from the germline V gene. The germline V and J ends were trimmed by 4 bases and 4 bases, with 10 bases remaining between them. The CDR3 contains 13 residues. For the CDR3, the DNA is TGTGCCAGCAGCTCAAGCTACTCCTATGGCTACACCTTC. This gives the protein CASSSSYSYGYTF.

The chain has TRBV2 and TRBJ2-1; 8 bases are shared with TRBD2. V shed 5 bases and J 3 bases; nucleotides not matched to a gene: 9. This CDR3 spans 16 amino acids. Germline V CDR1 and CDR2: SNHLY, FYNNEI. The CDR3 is CASSSLRGEDYNEQFF. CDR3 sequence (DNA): TGTGCCAGCAGTTCTTTGCGGGGGGAAGACTACAATGAGCAGTTCTTC. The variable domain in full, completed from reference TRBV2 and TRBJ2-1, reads EPEVTQTPSHQVTQMGQEVILRCVPISNHLYFYWYRQILGQKVEFLVSFYNNEISEKSEIFDDQFSVERPDGSNFTLKIRSTKLEDSAMYFCASSSLRGEDYNEQFFGPGTRLTVL.

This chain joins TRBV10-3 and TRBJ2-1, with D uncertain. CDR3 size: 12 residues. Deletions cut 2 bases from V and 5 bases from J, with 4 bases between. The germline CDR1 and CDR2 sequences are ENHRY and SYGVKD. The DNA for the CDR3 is TGTGCCATCAGTGAGACAAACAATGAGCAGTTCTTC. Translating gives CAISETNNEQFF.

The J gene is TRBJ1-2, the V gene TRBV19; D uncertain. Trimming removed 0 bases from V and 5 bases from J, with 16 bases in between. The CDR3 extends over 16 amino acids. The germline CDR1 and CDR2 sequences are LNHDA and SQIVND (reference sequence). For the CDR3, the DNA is TGTGCCAGTAGTATAGATCTGTCGGGCAGGAGGTATGGCTACACCTTC. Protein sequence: CASSIDLSGRRYGYTF.

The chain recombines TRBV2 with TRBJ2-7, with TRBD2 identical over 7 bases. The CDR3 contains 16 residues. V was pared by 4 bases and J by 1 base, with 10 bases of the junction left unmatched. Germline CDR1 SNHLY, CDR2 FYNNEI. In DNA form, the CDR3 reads TGTGCCAGCAGTGGGGGAGGGGCCCGGTCGTCCTACGAGCAGTACTTC. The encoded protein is CASSGGGARSSYEQYF.

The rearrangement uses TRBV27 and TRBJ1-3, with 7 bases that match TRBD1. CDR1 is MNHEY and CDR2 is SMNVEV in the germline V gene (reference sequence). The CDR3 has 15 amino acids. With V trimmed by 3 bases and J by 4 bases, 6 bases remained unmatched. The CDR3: CASSLSGTEGNTIYF. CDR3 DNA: TGTGCCAGCAGTTTGTCAGGGACAGAAGGAAACACCATATATTTT.

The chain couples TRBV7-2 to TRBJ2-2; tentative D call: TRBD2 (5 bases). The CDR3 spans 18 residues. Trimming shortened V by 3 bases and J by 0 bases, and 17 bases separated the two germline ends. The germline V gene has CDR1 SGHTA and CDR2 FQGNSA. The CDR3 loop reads CASSFHDWRAANTGELFF. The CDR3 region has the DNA TGTGCCAGCAGCTTTCACGATTGGCGGGCCGCGAACACCGGGGAGCTGTTTTTT.

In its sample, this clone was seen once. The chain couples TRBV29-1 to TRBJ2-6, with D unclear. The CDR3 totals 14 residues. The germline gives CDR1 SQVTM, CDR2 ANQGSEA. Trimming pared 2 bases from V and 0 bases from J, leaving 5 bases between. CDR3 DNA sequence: TGCAGCGTTGAACAGTACTCTGGGGCCAACGTCCTGACTTTC. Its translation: CSVEQYSGANVLTF.

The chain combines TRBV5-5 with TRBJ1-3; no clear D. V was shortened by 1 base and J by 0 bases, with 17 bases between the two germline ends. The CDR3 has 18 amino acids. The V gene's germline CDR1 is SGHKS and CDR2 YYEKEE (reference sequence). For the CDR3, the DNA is TGTGCCAGCAGCTTGATCGCAGGCATGACCCTCTCTGGAAACACCATATATTTT. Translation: CASSLIAGMTLSGNTIYF.

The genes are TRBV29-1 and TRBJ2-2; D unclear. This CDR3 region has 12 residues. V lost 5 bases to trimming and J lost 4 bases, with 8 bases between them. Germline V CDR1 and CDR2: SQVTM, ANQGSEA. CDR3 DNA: TGCAGCGTTCTCAGTATCACCGGGGAGCTGTTTTTT. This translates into CSVLSITGELFF.

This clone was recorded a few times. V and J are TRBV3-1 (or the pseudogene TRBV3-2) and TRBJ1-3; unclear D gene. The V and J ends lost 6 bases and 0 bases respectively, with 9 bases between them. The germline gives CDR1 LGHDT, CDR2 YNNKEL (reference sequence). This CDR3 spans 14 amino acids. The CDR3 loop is CASRGSRSGNTIYF. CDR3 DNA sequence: TGTGCCAGCAGGGGCAGTCGCTCTGGAAACACCATATATTTT.

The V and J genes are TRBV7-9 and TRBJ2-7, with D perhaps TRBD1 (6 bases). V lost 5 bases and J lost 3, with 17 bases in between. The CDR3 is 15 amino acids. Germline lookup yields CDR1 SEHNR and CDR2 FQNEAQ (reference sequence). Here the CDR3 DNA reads TGTGCCAGCAGCCTAGTAGAAGGGGGTGTCTACGAGCAGTACTTC. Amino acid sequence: CASSLVEGGVYEQYF.

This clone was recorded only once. This CDR3 reads CATSPSRYQVGDEQFF. The CDR3 coding sequence is TGTGCCACCTCTCCGAGTAGGTATCAGGTCGGGGATGAGCAGTTCTTC. This chain connects TRBV7-9 to TRBJ2-1, with a tentative D call TRBD2 (5 bases). Per germline, CDR1 SEHNR and CDR2 FQNEAQ (reference sequence). This CDR3 region has 16 residues. Trimming removed 10 bases at V and 8 bases at J, with 27 bases between.

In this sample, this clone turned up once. The CDR3 DNA is TGTGCCAGCAGTTACTCGATACGGGACTCCTACGAGCAGTACTTC. This gives the protein CASSYSIRDSYEQYF. V and J are TRBV6-5 and TRBJ2-7; the D gene is possibly TRBD2 (5 bases). This CDR3 has 15 residues. Germline values: CDR1 MNHEY, CDR2 SVGAGI. V gave up 0 bases and J gave up 0 bases, with 9 bases separating them.

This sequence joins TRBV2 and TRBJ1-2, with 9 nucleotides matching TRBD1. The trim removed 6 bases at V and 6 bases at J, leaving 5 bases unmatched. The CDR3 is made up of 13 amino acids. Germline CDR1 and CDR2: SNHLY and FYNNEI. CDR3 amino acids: CASRLTGGNGYTF. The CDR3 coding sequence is TGTGCCAGCAGGCTGACAGGGGGGAATGGCTACACCTTC.

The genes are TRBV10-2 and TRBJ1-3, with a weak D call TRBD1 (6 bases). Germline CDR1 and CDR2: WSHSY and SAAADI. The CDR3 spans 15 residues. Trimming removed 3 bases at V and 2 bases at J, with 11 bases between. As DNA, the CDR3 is TGCGCCAGCAGTGACACGACAGGAACTGGAAACACCATATATTTT. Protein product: CASSDTTGTGNTIYF.

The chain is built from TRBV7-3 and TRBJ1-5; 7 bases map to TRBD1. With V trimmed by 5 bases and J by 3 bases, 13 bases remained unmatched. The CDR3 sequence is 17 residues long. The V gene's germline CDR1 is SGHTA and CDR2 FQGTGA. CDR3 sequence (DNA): TGTGCCAGCAGCGACAAACAGCCGGGACAGAACAATCAGCCCCAGCATTTT. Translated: CASSDKQPGQNNQPQHF.

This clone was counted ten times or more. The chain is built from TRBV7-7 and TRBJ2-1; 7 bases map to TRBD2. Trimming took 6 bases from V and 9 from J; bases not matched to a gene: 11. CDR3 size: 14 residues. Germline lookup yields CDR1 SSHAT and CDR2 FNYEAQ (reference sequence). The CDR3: CASRTTGGGSEQFF. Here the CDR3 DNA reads TGTGCCAGCAGAACAACGGGAGGAGGGAGTGAGCAGTTCTTC.